The 8 T cell receptor beta chains presented below share a single source sample, sequenced in a study of T cell responses to AZD1222 COVID-19 vaccine. Sequenced by immunoSEQ multiplex PCR; TCRdb stores in-frame clones only, minus some. The sample lists 50,000 to 65,000 clones; about 90% were seen once. This sample comprised peripheral blood, obtained on day 0 of AZD1222 vaccination. The receptor set was obtained from an adult in good health.

This rearrangement joins TRBV19 to TRBJ1-4; unclear D gene. CDR1 and CDR2 (germline): LNHDA, SQIVND (reference sequence). This CDR3 is 15 amino acids long. Deletions cut 4 bases from V and 7 bases from J, with 16 bases between. CDR3 loop: CASSTNQLGREKLFF. CDR3 nucleotides: TGTGCCAGTAGTACTAACCAATTGGGTCGTGAAAAACTGTTTTTT.

This clone came up once. The V gene is TRBV5-1, the J gene TRBJ1-1; maybe TRBD1 (5 bases). Trimming removed 4 bases from V and 2 bases from J, with 12 bases in between. The CDR3 is 14 amino acids. Germline assignment: CDR1 SGHRS and CDR2 YFSETQ. The DNA for the CDR3 is TGCGCCAGCAGCACCGCGACAGATAACACTGAAGCTTTCTTT. Translated: CASSTATDNTEAFF.

The rearrangement uses TRBV7-6 and TRBJ2-2; D tentatively reads TRBD1 or TRBD2 (7 bases each). Trimming cost V 4 bases and J 2 bases, with 17 bases left between them. The length of the CDR3 is 17 residues. Germline loops: CDR1 SGHVS, CDR2 FNYEAQ. This chain's CDR3 is CASSSSGRGFNTGELFF. CDR3 nucleotides: TGTGCCAGCAGCTCTAGCGGCAGGGGGTTCAACACCGGGGAGCTGTTTTTT.

V is TRBV11-2 and J is TRBJ1-2; D possibly corresponds to TRBD1 (6 bases). Germline V gene lookup returns CDR1 SGHAT and CDR2 FQNNGV. Trimming removed 5 bases at V and 3 bases at J, with 16 bases between. The CDR3 has 15 amino acids. CDR3: CASSGGGGLDYGYTF. In nucleotides, the CDR3 is TGTGCCAGCAGCGGGGGAGGGGGTCTGGACTATGGCTACACCTTC.

V is TRBV19 and J is TRBJ1-4; 8 bases align to TRBD1. The V gene's germline CDR1 is LNHDA and CDR2 SQIVND (reference sequence). Losses at the gene ends were 6 bases for V and 8 bases for J; bases not matched to a gene: 8. This CDR3 is built from 14 residues. CDR3 sequence (DNA): TGTGCCAGTAGGATCGGACAGGGACCAGAAAAACTGTTTTTT. Amino acids: CASRIGQGPEKLFF.

CDR3: CASSFGTSPYEQYF. CDR3 nucleotide sequence: TGTGCCAGCAGCTTCGGTACTTCCCCCTACGAGCAGTACTTC. The chain joins TRBV7-9 to TRBJ2-7; D remains unclear. The CDR3 length is 14 residues. Germline V gene sequence: CDR1 SEHNR, CDR2 FQNEAQ (reference sequence). V lost 3 bases and J lost 2, with 11 bases in between.

The rearrangement uses TRBV30 and TRBJ1-4; D unresolved. The V gene lost 2 bases and the J gene lost 8 bases, with 21 bases spanning the gap. The CDR3 has 16 amino acids. Germline loops: CDR1 GTSNPN, CDR2 SVGIG (reference sequence). The CDR3 region is CAWSSRENPRREKLFF. Written as DNA, the CDR3 is TGTGCCTGGAGTTCCCGGGAAAACCCTAGGAGGGAAAAACTGTTTTTT.

This clone was observed a single time. The V gene is TRBV10-2, the J gene TRBJ2-2, with 9 bases that match TRBD2. J was trimmed by 5 bases and V by 2 bases; bases with no gene match: 12. Germline CDR1 WSHSY, CDR2 SAAADI. There are 18 residues in the CDR3. CDR3 bases: TGCGCCAGCAGTGAGCGCCCTGGACAGGCGGGGGGGACCGGGGAGCTGTTTTTT. Protein sequence: CASSERPGQAGGTGELFF.